A single sample is the source of the 3 T cell receptor beta chains below, sequenced in a study of T-cell reconstitution after alpha-beta-depleted transplantation in children. TCRbeta library construction was performed incorporating unique molecular identifiers. TCRdb analysed the PCR reads with MiXCR anew, one entry per CDR3 protein. The sample comprises about 540,000 distinct CDR3 sequences, approximately 20% of which are singletons, and about 3.1% rests with the top ten. The specimen was PBMCs from the stem cell graft donor, collected from the stem cell graft. The receptors shown here come from a human donor who donated a stem cell graft to a child with acute lymphoblastic leukemia.

CDR3 in amino acids: CASSQDFARGLRIYEQYF. The CDR3 DNA reads as TGCGCCAGCAGCCAAGATTTCGCTAGGGGGCTAAGGATCTACGAGCAGTACTTC. This rearrangement joins TRBV4-1 to TRBJ2-7; 7 bases are a match to TRBD1. The CDR3 contains 18 residues. The germline V gene encodes CDR1 MGHRA and CDR2 YSYEKL. The junction had 14 bases not matched to a gene; V was cut back by 0 bases and J by 3 bases.

This clonotype was observed a few times. Written as DNA, the CDR3 is TGCGCCAGCAGCTTCTTTGGGAGGGCTTTCGAGGATGAGCAGTTCTTC. It specifies CASSFFGRAFEDEQFF. The chain links TRBV5-1 to TRBJ2-1; 7 nucleotides agree with TRBD2. The CDR3 has 16 residues. Looked up from germline, CDR1 is SGHRS and CDR2 is YFSETQ. The J segment lost 8 bases and the V segment lost 2 bases, leaving 13 bases of the junction unmatched.

V gene TRBV12-3 or TRBV12-4 combines with J gene TRBJ2-1; no clear D. V lost 7 bases, J lost 4 bases, and 11 bases lay in between. The CDR3 length is 13 residues. The CDR3 nucleotides are TGTGCCAGCACACTGGGGTTATACAATGAGCAGTTCTTC. Amino acids: CASTLGLYNEQFF.